This T cell receptor (beta chain) was recovered during a study of metastatic and nonmetastatic thyroid tumors. Study-wide context: Blood and tumor or nodule tissue repertoires from malignant and benign thyroid patients were compared. Study results and limitations: Reports indicated that malignant thyroid tumors showed significantly higher TCR beta diversity than benign nodules did, in blood and tumor.

Regarding this clone: Its cognate antigen is unknown.

The CDR3 has 14 residues. The germline V gene has CDR1 DFQATT and CDR2 SNEGSKA (reference sequence). V dropped 5 bases and J dropped 6; count of bases not matched to a gene: 10. Before thyroid surgery, none of the patients had received any treatment. Source study methods: Clinicopathological groups of papillary thyroid cancer showed CDR3 differences that were used to build a distant-metastasis classifier. With MiXCR, TCRdb called clones anew from the PCR reads. V and J calls and clone size were set by TCRdb, not the authors. The table shows 5,000 or so clones, with approximately 23% occurring only once.

The source of this sequence is a female donor with papillary thyroid cancer or a benign thyroid nodule (not recorded which). Some clones in this sample may be carry-over from other donors' samples. The V and J genes are TRBV20-1 and TRBJ2-1; 7 bases align to TRBD2. Sequencing used adjacent normal tissue. CDR3 protein: CSASWTSLGNEQFF. The CDR3 bases are TGCAGTGCTTCCTGGACTAGTTTGGGCAATGAGCAGTTCTTC.